Listed below are T cell receptor beta chains from one sample, sequenced in a study of patients and donors after allogeneic stem cell transplantation. MiXCR was run by TCRdb on the RT-PCR reads, yielding one entry per CDR3 protein. The table shows hundreds of thousands of distinct CDR3 sequences, with roughly 16% occurring only once. The sample was blood, either unsorted or a sorted T cell fraction (not recorded which). The receptors were sampled from a human donor who was either an allogeneic HSCT recipient or a stem cell or donor lymphocyte infusion donor (not recorded which). It is not recorded whose cells these are; they may come from a transplant donor. CDR3s include the opening cysteine and the closing phenylalanine or tryptophan. A D gene is named only where the DNA matches it firmly. For some rows the clone size is stated as once, few or many, or as a class when expanded; others skip it.

clone size	V gene	D gene	J gene	CDR3 DNA	CDR3 protein
.	TRBV4-1	.	TRBJ1-2	TGCGCCAGCAGCCAAGTAACGAAACGAGACTACACCTTC	CASSQVTKRDYTF
.	TRBV28	TRBD1	TRBJ2-2	TGTGCCAGCACGCCCGGGACAGGCGGGGGGGAGCTGTTTTTT	CASTPGTGGGELFF
few	TRBV20-1	.	TRBJ2-2	TGCAGTGCTATCTTCCCCGATACCGGGGAGCTGTTTTTT	CSAIFPDTGELFF
many	TRBV9	TRBD1	TRBJ1-1	TGTGCCAGCAGCGCTCCAATGGGACAGGGGGCGCAGACTGAAGCTTTCTTT	CASSAPMGQGAQTEAFF
few	TRBV7-9	.	TRBJ1-5	TGTGCCAGCAGCTACGGGACACGGATGGGGCCCCAGCATTTT	CASSYGTRMGPQHF
few	TRBV9	.	TRBJ2-2	TGTGCCAGCAGCGCGGGGTCGGGGGAGCTGTTTTTT	CASSAGSGELFF
.	TRBV4-3	.	TRBJ1-1	TGCGCCAGCAGCCAAGTGTTCGGGTTGGGAAACGAGAACACTGAAGCTTTCTTT	CASSQVFGLGNENTEAFF
.	TRBV6-1	TRBD1	TRBJ1-4	TGTGCCAGCAGTGCAACCGGGACAGGGTTCGGAGAAAAACTGTTTTTT	CASSATGTGFGEKLFF
few	TRBV10-3	TRBD1	TRBJ1-3	TGTGCCATCAGAGGACAGGGTCTGCTCTCTGGAAACACCATATATTTT	CAIRGQGLLSGNTIYF
.	TRBV18	.	TRBJ1-1	TGTGCCAGCTCACCACATACGAGAGGCACTGAAGCTTTCTTT	CASSPHTRGTEAFF
.	TRBV24-1	TRBD1	TRBJ1-4	TGTGCCACCAGTGAGGGTGGACAGGGCCATAATGAAAAACTGTTTTTT	CATSEGGQGHNEKLFF
few	TRBV9	.	TRBJ1-1	TGTGCCAGCAGCGTAGTAAATCCCGGAAGGGTAAAGGGGAACACTGAAGCTTTCTTT	CASSVVNPGRVKGNTEAFF
few	TRBV4-3	.	TRBJ2-3	TGCGCCAGCAGCCAGGGGTCCCGGGATACGCAGTATTTT	CASSQGSRDTQYF
.	TRBV7-8	.	TRBJ2-5	TGTGCCAGCAGTCTAGCTGCCCAAGAGACCCAGTACTTC	CASSLAAQETQYF
few	TRBV9	TRBD2	TRBJ2-1	TGTGCCACGGGGACTACCCAGTTCTTC	CATGTTQFF
.	TRBV29-1	TRBD1	TRBJ1-1	TGCAGCGTTGTCAGGGGGATGACTGAAGCTTTCTTT	CSVVRGMTEAFF
.	TRBV7-2	.	TRBJ2-4	TGTGCCAGCAGCTTAGACGGACCTAATCTAAGAAACATTCAGTACTTC	CASSLDGPNLRNIQYF
.	TRBV27	.	TRBJ1-2	TGTGCCAGCAGTTTAAACGGAGGGATCTATGGCTACACCTTC	CASSLNGGIYGYTF
.	TRBV5-1	TRBD2	TRBJ2-1	TGCGCCAGCAGCTTGTTGGGTCTAGCGGGTTCTTCCTCCTACAATGAGCAGTTCTTC	CASSLLGLAGSSSYNEQFF
.	TRBV20-1	.	TRBJ1-6	TGCAGCATTGCCACGGCAGGGAGAGGGGATAATTCACCCCCCCACTTT	CSIATAGRGDNSPPHF
.	TRBV2	TRBD1	TRBJ1-1	TGTGCCAGCAGTATCCAAACAGGGGTGGACACTGAAGCTTTCTTT	CASSIQTGVDTEAFF
few	TRBV5-6	TRBD1	TRBJ2-1	TGTGCCAGCAGCCATGGACAGGGAATGTTTAAGGAGCAGTTCTTC	CASSHGQGMFKEQFF